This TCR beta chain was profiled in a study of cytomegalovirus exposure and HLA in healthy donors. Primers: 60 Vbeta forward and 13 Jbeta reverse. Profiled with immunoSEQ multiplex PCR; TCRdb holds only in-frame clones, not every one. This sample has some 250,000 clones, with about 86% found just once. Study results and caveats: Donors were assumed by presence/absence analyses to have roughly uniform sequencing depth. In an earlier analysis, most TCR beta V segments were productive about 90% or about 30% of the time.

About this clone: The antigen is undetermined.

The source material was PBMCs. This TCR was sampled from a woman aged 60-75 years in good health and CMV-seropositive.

The DNA of the CDR3 is TGCGCCAGCAGCTTGGGCGTTAGAGAGGATACGCAGTATTTT. It yields the protein CASSLGVREDTQYF. The chain recombines TRBV5-1 with TRBJ2-3; D remains unclear. The V end was cut by 0 bases, the J end by 6 bases, with 11 bases between. In germline, CDR1 is SGHRS, CDR2 YFSETQ. The CDR3 consists of 14 residues.